What follows describes a single T cell receptor beta chain. Its antigen is unidentified. This sample is part of a study of T cell repertoires and HLA-DP antigens. About the study: DNA input averaged roughly 200 ng in sorted CD137+CD4+ and around 1.2 ug in pre-culture CD4+.

Germline V lookup: CDR1 KGHSY, CDR2 FQNENV. The V gene lost 0 bases and the J gene lost 4 bases, with 9 bases spanning the gap. The CDR3 has 14 amino acids. The table came from immunoSEQ multiplex PCR; TCRdb's copy has only in-frame clones and leaves some out. The sample shows tens of thousands of clones, over 75% of them seen only once. Purity of the untouched CD4+ T cells was approximately 98%. The chain is built from TRBV16 and TRBJ1-1; D call uncertain. What was sequenced was CD4+ T cells from PBMCs. The sequence derives from a man aged 60 to 75 in good health and CMV-seronegative. The CDR3 is CASSQSRQVTEAFF. The CDR3 DNA sequence: TGTGCCAGCAGCCAATCTAGGCAGGTCACTGAAGCTTTCTTT. The variable domain in full, completed from reference TRBV16 and TRBJ1-1, reads GEEVAQTPKHLVRGEGQKAKLYCAPIKGHSYVFWYQQVLKNEFKFLISFQNENVFDETGMPKERFSAKCLPNSPCSLEIQATKLEDSAVYFCASSQSRQVTEAFFGQGTRLTVV.